These 12 T cell receptor beta chains share one sample of origin, sequenced in a study of cytomegalovirus exposure and HLA in healthy donors. The PCR used 60 Vbeta and 13 Jbeta primers. Profiled with immunoSEQ multiplex PCR; TCRdb holds only in-frame clones, not every one. The sample consists of around 150,000 clones, roughly 65% of them appearing once. Sequencing used PBMCs. These receptors came from a woman aged 18-29 years in good health and CMV-seropositive.

The rearrangement links TRBV5-1 to TRBJ1-2, with a tentative D call TRBD1 (6 bases). The CDR3 contains 12 residues. Trimming removed 1 base at V and 8 bases at J, with 9 bases between. Germline loops: CDR1 SGHRS, CDR2 YFSETQ. CDR3 DNA: TGCGCCAGCAGCTTGCTAGGGGGAGGCTACACCTTC. Translating it yields CASSLLGGGYTF.

This clone appeared a few times. V and J are TRBV4-1 and TRBJ1-2; D perhaps matches TRBD1 (6 bases). The CDR3 is made up of 14 amino acids. Germline V gives CDR1 MGHRA, CDR2 YSYEKL. V lost 4 bases to trimming and J lost 11 bases, with 20 bases between them. The CDR3 sequence is CASSPSEGVSGYTF. Written as DNA, the CDR3 is TGCGCCAGCAGCCCCTCTGAGGGGGTCTCGGGATACACCTTC.

The V gene is TRBV27, the J gene TRBJ2-3, with D maybe TRBD2 (6 bases). The CDR3 loop spans 13 amino acids. Germline CDR1 and CDR2: MNHEY and SMNVEV (reference sequence). V shed 6 bases and J shed 6 bases, with 13 bases lying between them. The CDR3 loop reads CASRYLGGDTQYF. In DNA, the CDR3 is TGTGCCAGCAGGTACTTAGGAGGGGATACGCAGTATTTT.

V and J are TRBV5-1 and TRBJ2-5; TRBD2 matches 9 bases. This CDR3 spans 15 amino acids. The V segment lost 4 bases and the J segment 1 base; nucleotides outside the gene matches: 5. Germline loops: CDR1 SGHRS, CDR2 YFSETQ. CDR3 nucleotides: TGCGCCAGCAGCCCCCCAGCGGGGGGCCAAGAGACCCAGTACTTC. Translation: CASSPPAGGQETQYF.

The J gene is TRBJ1-5, the V gene TRBV10-1; D is possibly TRBD1 (5 bases). Trimming took off 7 bases at V and 2 bases at J, with 27 bases between the two ends. This CDR3 contains 19 residues. The germline V gene has CDR1 WNHNN and CDR2 SYGVQD (reference sequence). The DNA for the CDR3 is TGCGCCAGCAATATCAGCATGGATAAGGGGAAGAAAGGCAATCAGCCCCAGCATTTT. Protein: CASNISMDKGKKGNQPQHF.

The chain links TRBV29-1 to TRBJ1-5; D might be TRBD1 (6 bases). Trimming cost V 4 bases and J 2 bases, with 9 bases left between them. Germline assignment: CDR1 SQVTM and CDR2 ANQGSEA. The CDR3 is 13 residues long. In nucleotides, the CDR3 is TGCAGCGTTGTGTCAGGGGGCAATCAGCCCCAGCATTTT. Amino acid sequence: CSVVSGGNQPQHF.

V and J are TRBV5-4 and TRBJ2-7; weak D call: TRBD1 (5 bases). CDR1 SGHNT and CDR2 YYREEE come from the germline V gene (reference sequence). The CDR3 contains 12 residues. V lost 4 bases and J 4 bases, leaving 9 bases between the germline ends. DNA for the CDR3: TGTGCCAGCAGCCGTGACAGATACGAGCAGTACTTC. Amino acids: CASSRDRYEQYF.

The genes are TRBV28 and TRBJ2-3; the match to TRBD2 covers 8 bases. The CDR3 spans 16 residues. J lost 3 bases, V lost 4 bases, and 9 bases had no gene match. CDR1 is MDHEN and CDR2 is SYDVKM in the germline V gene. The DNA of the CDR3 is TGTGCCAGCAGTTCACCACTAGCGGACCTAACAGATACGCAGTATTTT. Residues: CASSSPLADLTDTQYF.

The V and J genes are TRBV7-2 and TRBJ2-7, with 10 bases lining up with TRBD1. V lost 5 bases and J lost 3; bases outside the gene matches: 7. CDR1 and CDR2 from the germline V gene are SGHTA and FQGNSA. This CDR3 has 15 residues. The DNA of the CDR3 is TGTGCCAGCAGCGGGGCCGGGACAGGGGTCTACGAGCAGTACTTC. It encodes CASSGAGTGVYEQYF.

This clone was detected once. V gene TRBV6-6 combines with J gene TRBJ1-2; D ambiguous. The CDR3 contains 15 residues. Trimming removed 0 bases from V and 5 bases from J, with 13 bases in between. Germline-derived CDR1 and CDR2 are MNHNY and SVGAGI (reference sequence). The CDR3 spells CASSYSRTGGYGYTF. CDR3 sequence (DNA): TGTGCCAGCAGTTACTCGAGAACGGGAGGGTATGGCTACACCTTC.

Details on this clone: Other DNA sequences in this sample translate to the same CDR3. This sequence joins TRBV7-9 and TRBJ2-7; D perhaps matches TRBD1 (6 bases). Looked up from germline, CDR1 is SEHNR and CDR2 is FQNEAQ (reference sequence). V was pared by 5 bases and J by 0 bases, with 11 bases between. The CDR3 loop spans 14 amino acids. CDR3 sequence (DNA): TGTGCCAGCAGCCGCCCAGGGGACTCCTACGAGCAGTACTTC. It specifies CASSRPGDSYEQYF.

This clone was seen only a few times. Here the CDR3 reads CASSDILKQGPRAFF. CDR3 DNA: TGCGCCAGCAGTGACATCCTCAAACAGGGCCCGCGGGCTTTCTTT. V usage is TRBV10-2 and J usage is TRBJ1-1; a weak D match, TRBD1 (6 bases). Trimming removed 3 bases from V and 11 bases from J, with 22 bases in between. There are 15 residues in the CDR3. Looked up from germline, CDR1 is WSHSY and CDR2 is SAAADI.